This TCR beta chain was found in a study of cytomegalovirus exposure and HLA in healthy donors. Germline assignment: CDR1 SGDLS and CDR2 YYNGEE. CDR3 length: 14 residues. The V gene lost 0 bases and the J gene lost 9 bases, with 13 bases spanning the gap. The study ran its PCR with 60 Vbeta and 13 Jbeta primers. This table comes from immunoSEQ multiplex PCR, and its TCRdb copy is limited to in-frame clones, with some not included. The sample yields about 150,000 clones, about 9.1% seen once. Specimen: PBMCs. This receptor was taken from a woman aged 40 to 50 in good health and CMV-seropositive. The chain combines TRBV9 with TRBJ1-5; D is possibly TRBD1 (6 bases). CDR3 sequence: CASSVGQVGWPQHF. Here the CDR3 DNA reads TGTGCCAGCAGCGTAGGACAGGTGGGTTGGCCCCAGCATTTT.